This T cell receptor (beta chain) came from a study of cytotoxic CD8 clonotypes in ibrutinib-treated CLL. In the study overall: Among the patients, some eleven presented as relapsed/refractory and about 14 as treatment-naive; 17 showed unmutated IGHV.

Germline assignment: CDR1 SGHNT and CDR2 YYREEE (reference sequence). Deletions cut 3 bases from V and 6 bases from J, with 13 bases between. The CDR3 extends over 13 amino acids. Produced via immunoSEQ multiplex PCR; TCRdb's table is partial and in-frame only. This sample has fewer than 400,000 clones, with about 61% found just once. This clone was observed a handful of times. The sequences come from PBMCs, collected after 36 months of ibrutinib treatment. The source is a human donor with chronic lymphocytic leukemia. The chain uses TRBV5-4 and TRBJ2-7; the D is unclear. DNA for the CDR3: TGTGCCAGCAGCTCAAACGGGTGGGTCGAGCAGTACTTC. Its protein product is CASSSNGWVEQYF. Full variable domain (outside the CDR3, taken from reference TRBV5-4 and TRBJ2-7): ETGVTQSPTHLIKTRGQQVTLRCSSQSGHNTVSWYQQALGQGPQFIFQYYREEENGRGNFPPRFSGLQFPNYSSELNVNALELDDSALYLCASSSNGWVEQYFGPGTRLTVT.